These T cell receptor beta chains were read from a single sample in a study of T cell changes during pregnancy in multiple sclerosis. Clones were read by immunoSEQ multiplex PCR, and TCRdb kept only the in-frame ones, dropping some. This sample yields 45,000 to 55,000 clones, of which 85% to 95% are seen a single time; 0.91% belongs to the top ten. Sample: CD4+ T cells from peripheral blood mononuclear cells, taken in the second trimester of pregnancy. The receptors shown here come from a female donor in good health, enrolled as a control in a pregnancy study. The CDR3 runs from the conserved cysteine through the conserved F or W. A D gene is named only where the DNA matches it firmly. Only part of the rows carry a size: once, few, many, or a class if the clone is expanded.

TRBJ1-2 | TRBV9 | . | . | CASSVDPGEGYTF | TGTGCCAGCAGCGTAGATCCGGGGGAAGGCTACACCTTC
TRBJ1-3 | TRBV11-2 | few | . | CASSSPTESGNTIYF | TGTGCCAGCAGCTCCCCAACTGAGTCTGGAAACACCATATATTTT
TRBJ1-4 | TRBV28 | . | . | CASSWGGNEKLFF | TGTGCCAGCAGTTGGGGAGGAAATGAAAAACTGTTTTTT
TRBJ2-7 | TRBV11-3 | . | TRBD2 | CASSSREGHEQYF | TGTGCCAGCAGCAGCAGGGAGGGGCACGAGCAGTACTTC
TRBJ2-5 | TRBV19 | . | . | CASSSWPGTTQETQYF | TGTGCCAGTAGTAGTTGGCCGGGTACGACCCAAGAGACCCAGTACTTC
TRBJ2-7 | TRBV28 | . | . | CATREEQYF | TGTGCTACGAGGGAGGAGCAGTACTTC
TRBJ1-2 | TRBV2 | . | . | CASSVGGAYGYTF | TGTGCCAGCAGTGTAGGAGGGGCCTATGGCTACACCTTC
TRBJ2-5 | TRBV28 | . | TRBD1 | CASSRGTVQETQYF | TGTGCCAGCAGCCGTGGGACAGTCCAAGAGACCCAGTACTTC
TRBJ2-3 | TRBV5-1 | . | TRBD2 | CASSLSPSGDRDTQYF | TGCGCCAGCAGCTTGTCTCCTAGCGGGGATAGAGATACGCAGTATTTT
TRBJ1-2 | TRBV11-2 | . | . | CASSFSTNYGYTF | TGTGCCAGCAGCTTCAGTACTAACTATGGCTACACCTTC
TRBJ2-7 | TRBV7-6 | . | . | CASSPRTMAYEQYF | TGTGCCAGCAGCCCCCGGACAATGGCCTACGAGCAGTACTTC
TRBJ1-5 | TRBV10-2 | . | TRBD1 | CATNRGINQPQHF | TGCGCCACCAACAGGGGAATCAATCAGCCCCAGCATTTT
TRBJ1-4 | TRBV29-1 | . | . | CSAKIGQLNEKLFF | TGCAGCGCCAAAATTGGGCAGCTGAATGAAAAACTGTTTTTT
TRBJ2-7 | TRBV5-1 | . | TRBD1 | CASSSTGQGANEQYF | TGCGCCAGCAGTTCCACGGGACAGGGGGCTAACGAGCAGTACTTC
TRBJ2-3 | TRBV7-9 | . | . | CASSLTLVQGPTDTQYF | TGTGCCAGCAGCTTAACTTTAGTACAGGGCCCAACAGATACGCAGTATTTT
TRBJ2-3 | TRBV2 | . | TRBD2 | CASQTGTRGTDTQYF | TGTGCCAGCCAAACCGGGACTAGGGGCACAGATACGCAGTATTTT
TRBJ2-5 | TRBV2 | . | . | CASSPPAGETQYF | TGTGCCAGCAGTCCCCCGGCGGGAGAGACCCAGTACTTC
TRBJ2-7 | TRBV27 | . | TRBD1 | CASSTIQGYSYEQYF | TGTGCCAGCAGTACAATACAGGGGTACTCCTACGAGCAGTACTTC
TRBJ2-1 | TRBV10-1 | . | . | CASSEYGKVGYNEQFF | TGCGCCAGCAGTGAGTACGGGAAGGTGGGCTACAATGAGCAGTTCTTC
TRBJ2-2 | TRBV7-7 | . | . | CASSLARGGTGELFF | TGTGCTAGCAGCTTAGCGAGGGGGGGCACCGGGGAGCTGTTTTTT
TRBJ2-7 | TRBV28 | . | . | CASRDSRSYEQYF | TGTGCCAGCAGGGACAGCCGGTCCTACGAGCAGTACTTC
TRBJ1-4 | TRBV7-9 | . | . | CASSFGRGNEKLFF | TGTGCCAGCAGCTTTGGGAGGGGTAATGAAAAACTGTTTTTT
TRBJ2-1 | TRBV27 | . | TRBD2 | CASSLLGGRSNEQFF | TGTGCCAGCAGTTTATTGGGCGGGAGGTCTAATGAGCAGTTCTTC
TRBJ2-5 | TRBV28 | . | . | CASSIRETQYF | TGTGCCAGCAGTATCAGAGAGACCCAGTACTTC
TRBJ2-5 | TRBV28 | . | . | CASRPPGSRETQYF | TGTGCCAGCAGACCGCCCGGGTCCAGAGAGACCCAGTACTTC
TRBJ2-1 | TRBV28 | . | . | CASSLLGGGSVNEQFF | TGTGCCAGCAGTTTATTAGGGGGGGGTTCGGTCAATGAGCAGTTCTTC
TRBJ1-1 | TRBV5-6 | . | TRBD1 | CASSWDRHAEAFF | TGTGCCAGCAGCTGGGACAGGCACGCTGAAGCTTTCTTT
TRBJ2-7 | TRBV5-6 | . | . | CASSFEGVRSYEQYF | TGTGCCAGCAGCTTTGAGGGGGTAAGGTCCTACGAGCAGTACTTC
TRBJ2-6 | TRBV5-1 | . | . | CASSSGGIAGANVLTF | TGCGCCAGCAGCTCCGGGGGTATCGCTGGGGCCAACGTCCTGACTTTC
TRBJ1-2 | TRBV28 | . | TRBD1 | CASSFGTAEGYTF | TGTGCCAGCAGTTTCGGGACAGCCGAGGGCTACACCTTC
TRBJ1-2 | TRBV19 | . | . | CASSMDRNYGYTF | TGTGCCAGTAGTATGGACAGAAACTATGGCTACACCTTC
TRBJ2-4 | TRBV30 | once | TRBD2 | CAWSVRGGNIQYF | TGTGCCTGGAGTGTTCGGGGGGGAAACATTCAGTACTTC
TRBJ2-5 | TRBV9 | . | TRBD2 | CASSSGGETQYF | TGTGCCAGCAGCTCCGGGGGGGAGACCCAGTACTTC
TRBJ1-4 | TRBV28 | . | . | CASSSGPGSGNEKLFF | TGTGCCAGCAGTAGCGGGCCAGGTTCGGGAAATGAAAAACTGTTTTTT
TRBJ2-2 | TRBV6-1 | . | . | CASSEVVKGVGELFF | TGTGCCAGCAGTGAGGTCGTTAAGGGGGTCGGGGAGCTGTTTTTT
TRBJ1-5 | TRBV28 | once | . | CASSFGRSPNQPQHF | TGTGCCAGCAGTTTCGGCAGGTCCCCCAATCAGCCCCAGCATTTT
TRBJ2-1 | TRBV19 | . | . | CASNSGLHYNEQFF | TGTGCCAGTAACTCAGGACTTCACTACAATGAGCAGTTCTTC
TRBJ2-2 | TRBV9 | . | . | CASSVVARGTGELFF | TGTGCCAGCAGCGTAGTTGCCAGAGGCACCGGGGAGCTGTTTTTT
TRBJ2-7 | TRBV4-3 | . | TRBD2 | CASSQYPPHSGGSSYEQYF | TGCGCCAGCAGCCAATACCCCCCACATAGCGGGGGGAGCTCCTACGAGCAGTACTTC
TRBJ1-2 | TRBV6-5 | . | . | CASSYSGEEGYTF | TGTGCCAGCAGTTACTCAGGGGAGGAGGGCTACACCTTC
TRBJ2-4 | TRBV2 | . | . | CARGAAKNIQYF | TGTGCCAGAGGGGCGGCCAAAAACATTCAGTACTTC
TRBJ1-2 | TRBV6-1 | . | . | CASSDQGVYGYTF | TGTGCCAGCAGTGACCAGGGTGTCTATGGCTACACCTTC
TRBJ2-1 | TRBV18 | . | TRBD1 | CASSTDRVNEQFF | TGTGCCAGCTCAACCGACAGGGTCAATGAGCAGTTCTTC
TRBJ2-3 | TRBV19 | . | . | CASSISVNRADTQYF | TGTGCCAGTAGTATATCCGTTAACCGAGCAGATACGCAGTATTTT
TRBJ2-7 | TRBV14 | . | TRBD2 | CASSHSWGGDGEQYF | TGTGCCAGCAGCCACTCCTGGGGGGGAGACGGCGAGCAGTACTTC
TRBJ2-1 | TRBV7-8 | . | TRBD2 | CASSLVVSGLGPNEQFF | TGTGCCAGCAGCTTAGTGGTTTCGGGACTAGGCCCCAATGAGCAGTTCTTC
TRBJ2-5 | TRBV7-2 | . | . | CASSSSYQETQYF | TGTGCCAGCAGCTCCTCGTACCAAGAGACCCAGTACTTC
TRBJ2-3 | TRBV10-3 | . | TRBD2 | CAISEFAGGRPVSTDTQYF | TGTGCCATCAGTGAGTTTGCGGGAGGGCGCCCTGTCAGCACAGATACGCAGTATTTT
TRBJ2-1 | TRBV27 | . | . | CASSLSTPSYNEQFF | TGTGCCAGCAGTTTGTCCACTCCCTCCTACAATGAGCAGTTCTTC
TRBJ1-1 | TRBV27 | . | . | CASSLDSVLNTEAFF | TGTGCCAGCAGTTTAGACAGCGTCTTGAACACTGAAGCTTTCTTT
TRBJ2-4 | TRBV19 | . | TRBD1 | CASRDRGNIQYF | TGTGCCAGCCGGGACAGGGGAAACATTCAGTACTTC
TRBJ2-1 | TRBV4-1 | . | . | CASSQGVVGRNEQFF | TGCGCCAGCAGCCAAGGGGTGGTCGGGAGAAATGAGCAGTTCTTC
TRBJ2-1 | TRBV7-2 | . | . | CASSLEGSSWYNEQFF | TGTGCCAGCAGCTTGGAAGGGAGTTCTTGGTACAATGAGCAGTTCTTC